This T cell receptor beta chain stems from a study of blood T cell repertoires in COVID-19. Study context: There were acute and convalescent COVID-19 samples, and they came from the United States, Italy and Spain. T cells, B-cell-depleted T cells, or PBMCs provided the cDNA or gDNA that served as material.

Trimming took 3 bases from V and 0 from J, leaving 7 bases between them. The CDR3 has 13 residues. Germline CDR1 is SGHRS and CDR2 is YFSETQ. Source study methods: Reference gene primer amplification yielded estimated nucleated cell counts. Some clones are missing from TCRdb's copy, which holds only in-frame ones; the method was immunoSEQ multiplex PCR. From that table come the V and J calls and clone size; the DNA was used to work out D and trimming. In the table there are 30,000 to 35,000 clones, about 94% of which are singletons. Sequencing input: peripheral blood. The TCR sequence derives from a human donor in a cohort sampled during active COVID-19. This chain connects TRBV5-1 to TRBJ2-7; no clear D gene. Here the CDR3 DNA reads TGCGCCAGCAGCTCGTCTAGCTCCTACGAGCAGTACTTC. This translates into CASSSSSSYEQYF.